The rows below give T cell receptor beta chains drawn from one sample of a study of blood T cell repertoires in COVID-19. Profiling relied on immunoSEQ multiplex PCR, and the TCRdb table lists in-frame clones only, not all of them. The sample yields some 190,000 clones, 70% to 80% seen once. Material for sequencing was PBMCs or T cells enriched from blood (not recorded which). The origin of the receptors is a man aged 60 to 75 who had been exposed to COVID-19. Both conserved end residues are part of each CDR3. A D gene is named only where the DNA matches it firmly. Clone size is stated in some rows and not others, as once, few, many or a class when expanded.

V: TRBV6-1
size: NA
J: TRBJ1-2
D: TRBD1
CDR3: CASSEVGQDDGYTF
DNA: TGTGCCAGCAGTGAAGTGGGACAGGACGATGGCTACACCTTC

V: TRBV25-1
size: NA
J: TRBJ1-2
D: NA
CDR3: CASSERVSYGYTF
DNA: TGTGCCAGCAGTGAAAGAGTCTCCTATGGCTACACCTTC

V: TRBV19
size: NA
J: TRBJ2-2
D: TRBD2
CDR3: CATRTSGANTGELFF
DNA: TGTGCCACAAGGACTAGCGGGGCGAACACCGGGGAGCTGTTTTTT

V: TRBV27
size: NA
J: TRBJ1-1
D: NA
CDR3: CASRIGNTEAFF
DNA: TGTGCCAGCAGGATCGGGAACACTGAAGCTTTCTTT

V: TRBV5-6
size: NA
J: TRBJ1-3
D: NA
CDR3: CASSPVSGNTIYF
DNA: TGTGCCAGCAGCCCGGTCTCTGGAAACACCATATATTTT

V: TRBV30
size: NA
J: TRBJ1-5
D: TRBD1
CDR3: CAWSLGQGAHGNQPQHF
DNA: TGTGCCTGGAGTCTGGGACAGGGGGCGCATGGCAATCAGCCCCAGCATTTT

V: TRBV25-1
size: NA
J: TRBJ2-1
D: NA
CDR3: CASSEVEIYNEQFF
DNA: TGTGCCAGCAGCGAGGTGGAAATCTACAATGAGCAGTTCTTC

V: TRBV4-3
size: NA
J: TRBJ1-1
D: NA
CDR3: CASSQAQGWGTEAFF
DNA: TGCGCCAGCAGCCAGGCACAGGGTTGGGGGACTGAAGCTTTCTTT

V: TRBV5-4
size: NA
J: TRBJ2-1
D: TRBD2
CDR3: CASSHKRDSYNEQFF
DNA: TGTGCCAGCAGCCACAAGCGGGACTCCTACAATGAGCAGTTCTTC

V: TRBV6-2/TRBV6-3
size: NA
J: TRBJ1-3
D: NA
CDR3: CASSYSRLNTGNTIYF
DNA: TGTGCCAGCAGTTACTCGAGACTGAATACTGGAAACACCATATATTTT

V: TRBV11-2
size: NA
J: TRBJ2-7
D: NA
CDR3: CASSSPSEGGYEQYF
DNA: TGTGCCAGCAGCTCCCCCTCTGAAGGGGGCTACGAGCAGTACTTC

V: TRBV19
size: many
J: TRBJ1-5
D: TRBD1
CDR3: CASSTGQGIGNQPQHF
DNA: TGTGCCAGTAGTACCGGACAGGGGATAGGGAATCAGCCCCAGCATTTT

V: TRBV11-3
size: NA
J: TRBJ1-1
D: NA
CDR3: CASSPRGGEAFF
DNA: TGTGCCAGCAGCCCAAGGGGTGGAGAAGCTTTCTTT

V: TRBV9
size: NA
J: TRBJ2-1
D: TRBD2
CDR3: CASSVGRAGVYDNEQFF
DNA: TGTGCCAGCAGCGTAGGCCGAGCGGGAGTGTATGACAATGAGCAGTTCTTC

V: TRBV15
size: NA
J: TRBJ2-5
D: NA
CDR3: CATSREQETVLQETQYF
DNA: TGTGCCACCAGCAGAGAGCAGGAGACAGTTCTCCAAGAGACCCAGTACTTC

V: TRBV24-1
size: NA
J: TRBJ2-1
D: TRBD2
CDR3: CATSDPGVAGYNEQFF
DNA: TGTGCCACCAGTGACCCCGGGGTAGCGGGGTACAATGAGCAGTTCTTC

V: TRBV9
size: NA
J: TRBJ1-2
D: TRBD1
CDR3: CASSGTGGLYGYTF
DNA: TGTGCCAGCAGCGGGACAGGGGGCCTCTATGGCTACACCTTC

V: TRBV10-3
size: NA
J: TRBJ2-5
D: TRBD1
CDR3: CAIREADRGQETQYF
DNA: TGTGCCATCAGAGAAGCGGACAGGGGCCAAGAGACCCAGTACTTC

V: TRBV19
size: few
J: TRBJ2-1
D: NA
CDR3: CASSIREVRSVEQFF
DNA: TGTGCCAGTAGTATAAGGGAGGTGCGGTCCGTCGAGCAGTTCTTC

V: TRBV7-2
size: NA
J: TRBJ2-3
D: NA
CDR3: CASRTPGGSTDTQYF
DNA: TGTGCCAGCAGGACCCCCGGGGGTAGCACAGATACGCAGTATTTT

V: TRBV6-1
size: NA
J: TRBJ1-2
D: NA
CDR3: CASNQPRGGYTF
DNA: TGTGCCAGCAATCAACCCAGGGGTGGCTACACCTTC

V: TRBV6-5
size: NA
J: TRBJ2-7
D: NA
CDR3: CASSYFGSLAYEQYF
DNA: TGTGCCAGCAGTTATTTTGGGAGCTTGGCATACGAGCAGTACTTC

V: TRBV5-4
size: NA
J: TRBJ1-2
D: NA
CDR3: CASSFREGYTF
DNA: TGTGCCAGCAGCTTCCGGGAAGGCTACACCTTC

V: TRBV14
size: NA
J: TRBJ1-4
D: NA
CDR3: CASSQSQGFEKLFF
DNA: TGTGCCAGCAGCCAGAGTCAGGGGTTTGAAAAACTGTTTTTT

V: TRBV10-3
size: few
J: TRBJ2-3
D: TRBD2
CDR3: CAIMGLAGGPGDTQYF
DNA: TGTGCCATCATGGGACTAGCGGGAGGGCCAGGAGATACGCAGTATTTT

V: TRBV27
size: NA
J: TRBJ2-3
D: TRBD2
CDR3: CASTKRGGRGTQYF
DNA: TGTGCCAGCACCAAACGCGGGGGGCGGGGGACGCAGTATTTT

V: TRBV3-1/TRBV3-2
size: NA
J: TRBJ1-2
D: NA
CDR3: CASSQVRQEGYTF
DNA: TGTGCCAGCAGCCAAGTTCGACAGGAGGGCTACACCTTC

V: TRBV18
size: NA
J: TRBJ1-5
D: NA
CDR3: CASSPGSEKQPQHF
DNA: TGTGCCAGCTCACCAGGTTCCGAGAAGCAGCCCCAGCATTTT

V: TRBV6-5
size: few
J: TRBJ1-6
D: NA
CDR3: CASSNTGMENSPLHF
DNA: TGTGCCAGCAGTAACACAGGGATGGAGAATTCACCCCTCCACTTT

V: TRBV12-5
size: NA
J: TRBJ2-3
D: TRBD1
CDR3: CASGQTGNKADTQYF
DNA: TGTGCTAGTGGCCAGACAGGGAATAAGGCAGATACGCAGTATTTT

V: TRBV19
size: few
J: TRBJ2-1
D: NA
CDR3: CASSMLSAARHNEQFF
DNA: TGTGCCAGTAGTATGCTTTCGGCAGCGCGGCACAATGAGCAGTTCTTC

V: TRBV6-6
size: NA
J: TRBJ1-1
D: NA
CDR3: CASGFQNTEAFF
DNA: TGTGCCAGCGGCTTTCAGAACACTGAAGCTTTCTTT

V: TRBV18
size: NA
J: TRBJ1-5
D: NA
CDR3: CASSPRRTEEQPQHF
DNA: TGTGCCAGCTCACCAAGAAGGACAGAAGAACAGCCCCAGCATTTT

V: TRBV21-1
size: NA
J: TRBJ2-3
D: NA
CDR3: CASSKIISGRADTQYF
DNA: TGTGCCAGCAGCAAAATAATTAGCGGGAGGGCAGATACGCAGTATTTT

V: TRBV19
size: NA
J: TRBJ2-5
D: TRBD1
CDR3: CASSIGQGAVETQYF
DNA: TGTGCCAGTAGTATAGGTCAGGGGGCGGTGGAGACCCAGTACTTC

V: TRBV9
size: many
J: TRBJ2-2
D: TRBD2
CDR3: CASSNRLAGEVGELFF
DNA: TGTGCCAGCAGCAACAGACTAGCGGGAGAGGTCGGGGAGCTGTTTTTT

V: TRBV29-1
size: few
J: TRBJ1-1
D: NA
CDR3: CSVESPGVNTEAFF
DNA: TGCAGCGTTGAATCCCCAGGGGTGAACACTGAAGCTTTCTTT

V: TRBV20-1
size: NA
J: TRBJ1-2
D: NA
CDR3: CSVQGLGYTF
DNA: TGCAGTGTACAGGGATTGGGCTACACCTTC

V: TRBV9
size: NA
J: TRBJ2-7
D: TRBD2
CDR3: CASSAPGLAGSTIYEQYF
DNA: TGTGCCAGCAGCGCGCCGGGACTAGCGGGATCTACTATTTACGAGCAGTACTTC

V: TRBV5-4
size: NA
J: TRBJ1-1
D: NA
CDR3: CASSATGNTEAFF
DNA: TGTGCCAGCAGCGCGACAGGGAACACTGAAGCTTTCTTT

V: TRBV27
size: NA
J: TRBJ2-1
D: NA
CDR3: CASSSPFTGEEQFF
DNA: TGTGCCAGCAGTTCACCCTTTACGGGAGAGGAGCAGTTCTTC

V: TRBV30
size: NA
J: TRBJ2-1
D: NA
CDR3: CAWAVQGFQYNEQFF
DNA: TGTGCCTGGGCTGTGCAGGGTTTTCAGTACAATGAGCAGTTCTTC

V: TRBV7-2
size: NA
J: TRBJ2-5
D: TRBD2
CDR3: CASSLAPSGRPQETQYF
DNA: TGTGCCAGCAGCTTAGCCCCTAGCGGGAGGCCACAAGAGACCCAGTACTTC

V: TRBV6-2/TRBV6-3
size: NA
J: TRBJ1-1
D: NA
CDR3: CASSPPRDNTEAFF
DNA: TGTGCCAGCAGCCCACCCCGGGATAACACTGAAGCTTTCTTT

V: TRBV27
size: many
J: TRBJ1-3
D: NA
CDR3: CASSYSPDSGNTIYF
DNA: TGTGCCAGCAGTTATTCCCCGGACAGTGGAAACACCATATATTTT

V: TRBV6-2/TRBV6-3
size: once
J: TRBJ1-5
D: TRBD1
CDR3: CASSYWGQSRHSNQPQHF
DNA: TGTGCCAGCAGTTACTGGGGACAGAGCCGACATAGCAATCAGCCCCAGCATTTT

V: TRBV6-5
size: NA
J: TRBJ2-7
D: TRBD2
CDR3: CASSYGASGDYEQYF
DNA: TGTGCCAGCAGTTATGGGGCTAGCGGAGATTACGAGCAGTACTTC

V: TRBV20-1
size: NA
J: TRBJ2-7
D: NA
CDR3: CSASNPQGGPDEQYF
DNA: TGCAGTGCTAGTAACCCGCAGGGGGGCCCCGACGAGCAGTACTTC

V: TRBV9
size: NA
J: TRBJ2-2
D: TRBD1
CDR3: CASSVRDRGPGELFF
DNA: TGTGCCAGCAGCGTAAGGGACAGGGGACCCGGGGAGCTGTTTTTT

V: TRBV6-4
size: NA
J: TRBJ1-1
D: NA
CDR3: CASSDYYGGSTEAFF
DNA: TGTGCCAGCAGTGACTACTACGGGGGTTCCACTGAAGCTTTCTTT

V: TRBV19
size: few
J: TRBJ2-1
D: TRBD2
CDR3: CASSPGLAGGFYNEQFF
DNA: TGTGCCAGTAGTCCGGGACTAGCGGGAGGGTTCTACAATGAGCAGTTCTTC

V: TRBV5-6
size: NA
J: TRBJ2-7
D: TRBD2
CDR3: CASSPSGGLATYEQYF
DNA: TGTGCCAGCAGCCCCTCTGGGGGACTAGCGACCTACGAGCAGTACTTC

V: TRBV24-1
size: once
J: TRBJ2-1
D: NA
CDR3: CATSGSLTRGNEQFF
DNA: TGTGCCACCAGTGGCTCCCTCACTCGGGGCAATGAGCAGTTCTTC